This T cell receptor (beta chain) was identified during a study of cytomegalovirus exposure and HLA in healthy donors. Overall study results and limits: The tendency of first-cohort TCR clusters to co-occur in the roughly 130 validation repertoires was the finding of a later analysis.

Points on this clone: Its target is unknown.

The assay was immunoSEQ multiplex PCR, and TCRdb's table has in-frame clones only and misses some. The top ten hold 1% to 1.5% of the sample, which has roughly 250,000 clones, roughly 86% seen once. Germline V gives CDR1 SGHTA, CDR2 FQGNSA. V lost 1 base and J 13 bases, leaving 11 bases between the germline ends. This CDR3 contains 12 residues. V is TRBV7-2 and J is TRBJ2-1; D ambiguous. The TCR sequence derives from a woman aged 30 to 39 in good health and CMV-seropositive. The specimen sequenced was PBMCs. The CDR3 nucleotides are TGTGCCAGCAGCTTAGAACCTATCTACCAGTTCTTC. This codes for CASSLEPIYQFF.